Listed below are T cell receptor beta chains from one sample, sequenced in a study of T cell responses to AZD1222 COVID-19 vaccine. This table comes from immunoSEQ multiplex PCR, and its TCRdb copy is limited to in-frame clones, with some not included. The top ten clones hold about 1.9% of a sample with some 140,000 clones, around 92% of them seen once. The sequences come from peripheral blood, collected 28 days after the second AZD1222 dose. The receptors were sampled from an adult who received the AZD1222 COVID-19 vaccine. Each CDR3 is given without its conserved first and last residue. A D gene is named only where the DNA matches it firmly.

j_gene: TRBJ1-2; d_gene: NA; v_gene: TRBV12-3/TRBV12-4; CDR3aa: ASTQRQGSGYT
j_gene: TRBJ1-5; d_gene: NA; v_gene: TRBV5-1; CDR3aa: ASSLDGDSNQPQH
j_gene: TRBJ1-3; d_gene: NA; v_gene: TRBV9; CDR3aa: ASSVGGGSRSGNTIY
j_gene: TRBJ2-5; d_gene: TRBD1; v_gene: TRBV2; CDR3aa: ASTLGTGVETQY
j_gene: TRBJ1-5; d_gene: TRBD1; v_gene: TRBV4-1; CDR3aa: ASSQEWGSGQAGNQPQH
j_gene: TRBJ1-4; d_gene: TRBD1; v_gene: TRBV15; CDR3aa: ATSRQGAGEKLF
j_gene: TRBJ1-3; d_gene: NA; v_gene: TRBV14; CDR3aa: ASSLDSSISGNTIY
j_gene: TRBJ1-5; d_gene: NA; v_gene: TRBV9; CDR3aa: ASSVGQSNQPQH
j_gene: TRBJ1-5; d_gene: NA; v_gene: TRBV30; CDR3aa: AWSGDTGNQPQH
j_gene: TRBJ1-1; d_gene: NA; v_gene: TRBV2; CDR3aa: ASNYQGYVTEAF
j_gene: TRBJ1-1; d_gene: NA; v_gene: TRBV14; CDR3aa: ASSQLGNTEAF
j_gene: TRBJ2-3; d_gene: TRBD2; v_gene: TRBV29-1; CDR3aa: SVPGLAATDTQY
j_gene: TRBJ1-2; d_gene: NA; v_gene: TRBV6-2/TRBV6-3; CDR3aa: ASSPRFRGYGYT
j_gene: TRBJ1-4; d_gene: TRBD1; v_gene: TRBV4-1; CDR3aa: ASSRGTGGTYEKLF
j_gene: TRBJ1-1; d_gene: TRBD1; v_gene: TRBV10-3; CDR3aa: AISESAGGSITEAF
j_gene: TRBJ2-1; d_gene: NA; v_gene: TRBV12-3/TRBV12-4; CDR3aa: ASSRLNEQF
j_gene: TRBJ2-3; d_gene: TRBD1; v_gene: TRBV24-1; CDR3aa: ATSEPTGGLADTQY
j_gene: TRBJ2-3; d_gene: NA; v_gene: TRBV20-1; CDR3aa: SGLVRDTQY
j_gene: TRBJ1-2; d_gene: NA; v_gene: TRBV6-5; CDR3aa: ASSSLDSLNYGYT
j_gene: TRBJ2-3; d_gene: NA; v_gene: TRBV2; CDR3aa: ASRKSDLPHTQY
j_gene: TRBJ1-5; d_gene: TRBD1; v_gene: TRBV6-5; CDR3aa: ASSQGQPTLQPQH
j_gene: TRBJ1-4; d_gene: TRBD1; v_gene: TRBV6-5; CDR3aa: ASRGQGPDEKLF
j_gene: TRBJ1-1; d_gene: TRBD1; v_gene: TRBV12-5; CDR3aa: ASGSNGGTANTEAF
j_gene: TRBJ1-1; d_gene: NA; v_gene: TRBV5-6; CDR3aa: ASSWGAGDTEAF
j_gene: TRBJ2-5; d_gene: TRBD1; v_gene: TRBV5-1; CDR3aa: ASSSGQGGWETQY
j_gene: TRBJ1-2; d_gene: TRBD1; v_gene: TRBV9; CDR3aa: ASSAGTGLKGYT
j_gene: TRBJ2-3; d_gene: NA; v_gene: TRBV7-9; CDR3aa: ASSPDERRLKY
j_gene: TRBJ2-6; d_gene: TRBD2; v_gene: TRBV3-1/TRBV3-2; CDR3aa: ASSYAGGVSGANVLT
j_gene: TRBJ1-1; d_gene: TRBD1; v_gene: TRBV6-6; CDR3aa: ASSLQGGYTEAF
j_gene: TRBJ2-5; d_gene: TRBD2; v_gene: TRBV9; CDR3aa: ASSVSLAAKETQY
j_gene: TRBJ1-3; d_gene: NA; v_gene: TRBV3-1/TRBV3-2; CDR3aa: ASSPPGAERNTIY